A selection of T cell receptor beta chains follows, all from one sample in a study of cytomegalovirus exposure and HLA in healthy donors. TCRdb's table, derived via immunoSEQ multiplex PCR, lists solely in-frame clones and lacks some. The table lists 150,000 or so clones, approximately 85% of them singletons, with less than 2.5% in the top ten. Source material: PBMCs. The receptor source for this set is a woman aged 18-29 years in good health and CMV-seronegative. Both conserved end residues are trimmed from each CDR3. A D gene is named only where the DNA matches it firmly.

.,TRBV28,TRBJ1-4,ASSTPVEKLF
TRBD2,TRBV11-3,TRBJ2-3,ASSHSGGAGRDTQY
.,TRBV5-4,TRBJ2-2,ASKEGGNTGELF
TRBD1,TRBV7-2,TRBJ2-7,ASSLYGGQGRYEQY
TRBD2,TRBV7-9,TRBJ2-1,ASSTRPGGYEQF
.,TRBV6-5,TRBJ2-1,ASAETSLREQF
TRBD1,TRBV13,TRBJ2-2,ASSLGGQGYGGELF
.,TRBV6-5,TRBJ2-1,ASSWGPYNEQF
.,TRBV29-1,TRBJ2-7,SVEIRGEGYEQY
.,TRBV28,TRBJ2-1,ASSGPYNEQF
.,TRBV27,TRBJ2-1,ASSPSTQGNEQF
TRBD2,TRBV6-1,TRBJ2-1,ASSAAGGPGEQF
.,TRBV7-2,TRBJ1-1,ASSFRDTEAF
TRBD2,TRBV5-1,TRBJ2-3,ASSGSLAGGTQY
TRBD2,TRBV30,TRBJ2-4,AWKRGGSYIQY
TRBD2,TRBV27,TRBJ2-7,ASSLLHGTTDRC
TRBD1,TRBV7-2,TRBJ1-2,ASRADGTESTGYT
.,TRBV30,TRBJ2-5,AWSVTVGETQY
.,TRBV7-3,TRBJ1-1,ASSLVRGNTEAF
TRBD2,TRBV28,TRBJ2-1,ASSPPGLAGLNEDNEQF
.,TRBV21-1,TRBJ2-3,ASSKKISGSPDTQY
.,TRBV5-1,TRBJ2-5,ASSLAGGSQETQY
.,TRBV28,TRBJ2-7,ASSLPVSYEQY
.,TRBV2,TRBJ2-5,ASSPQETQY
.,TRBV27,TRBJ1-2,ASSSGTGPNYGYT
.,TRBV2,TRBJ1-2,ASLGSSLVGYT
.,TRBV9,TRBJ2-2,ASSVAVLSTGELF